Listed below are T cell receptor beta chains from one sample, sequenced in a study of T cell changes during pregnancy in multiple sclerosis. Sequenced by immunoSEQ multiplex PCR; TCRdb stores in-frame clones only, minus some. The sample lists roughly 62,000 clones, 80% to 90% occurring once. The sequencing here drew on peripheral blood, taken in the first trimester of pregnancy. The receptors come from a female donor with multiple sclerosis, enrolled in a pregnancy study. CDR3s include the opening cysteine and the closing phenylalanine or tryptophan. Fields, in order: V gene, clone size, CDR3 protein. For some rows the clone size is stated as once, few or many, or as a class when expanded; others skip it.

TRBV29-1 | NA | CSVDQGRGMNTEAFF
TRBV5-4 | NA | CASSFMSFSYNEQFF
TRBV25-1 | NA | CASSESVGTGTGGYEQYF
TRBV7-9 | NA | CASSPWGENSPLHF
TRBV5-1 | NA | CASSLGQTGINYGYTF
TRBV7-8 | NA | CASSSTGGFSPLHF
TRBV2 | NA | CASRGAGVETQYF
TRBV5-5 | NA | CASSGGLAATYNEQFF
TRBV6-4 | once | CASSDLAGSSYNEQFF
TRBV28 | NA | CASSLGQGIFTF
TRBV7-8 | NA | CASSLAGRGLYEQYF
TRBV19 | NA | CAGRDRGLLEAFF
TRBV11-2 | NA | CASSLNDRDYGYTF
TRBV5-1 | NA | CASSLAGGTGDFHYNEQFF
TRBV30 | NA | CAWSVHTYQPQHF
TRBV6-1 | few | CASIINRGNEQYF
TRBV9 | NA | CASSFRTRGAGGELFF
TRBV5-5 | once | CASSLAYRENYGYTF
TRBV7-2 | NA | CASSLMEGYTF
TRBV6-5 | NA | CASSSLWGADTQYF
TRBV25-1 | NA | CASSELAAKNIQYF
TRBV6-1 | NA | CASRIAGGETQYF
TRBV11-2 | once | CASSSRLDTGELFF
TRBV9 | NA | CASSPLAGGLYEQFF
TRBV7-3 | once | CASSWGRPPGETQYF
TRBV6-1 | NA | CASSELAFYNEQFF
TRBV10-2 | few | CASLRADRGNTEAFF
TRBV6-5 | NA | CASSSFSDRNTEAFF
TRBV10-2 | NA | CASSLASTAYEQYF
TRBV5-6 | NA | CASSLGTGGYGYTF
TRBV6-1 | NA | CASSELAFEIPDTQYF
TRBV5-1 | NA | CASRGTGMGSETQYF
TRBV9 | once | CASSVGQANEQYF
TRBV6-5 | once | CASSYSKGQSEQYF
TRBV6-5 | NA | CASSYSGDSGNTIYF